This T cell receptor (beta chain) was sequenced in a study of T-cell memory formation after mild COVID-19. Whole-study context: Clusters were largely donor specific. General study findings and limits: Later expanders leaned CD4+, whereas day 15 to 85 contracting clones were balanced CD4/CD8. Pre-infection memory harbored some responding clones, suggesting cross-reactive memory joined.

This clonotype appeared many times. Its specificity is unknown. TCRdb re-derived calls from the 5' RACE reads in MiXCR, one entry per CDR3 protein. Here the sample spans approximately 28,000 distinct CDR3 sequences, around 10% being singletons. The CDR3 totals 14 residues. V was pared by 3 bases and J by 7 bases, with 6 bases of the junction left unmatched. In germline, CDR1 is DFQATT, CDR2 SNEGSKA (reference sequence). The clonotype comes from an adult woman who had mild COVID-19 (a few samples of this study predate the infection). Cell type and time point are not known. The genes are TRBV20-1 and TRBJ2-1; 10 nucleotides align to TRBD2. Material for sequencing was PBMCs or a T cell subset sorted from them (not recorded which). The CDR3: CSARGLAILNEQFF. The CDR3 DNA sequence: TGCAGTGCTAGGGGACTAGCGATACTTAATGAGCAGTTCTTC.